These 10 T cell receptor beta chains came from one sample sequenced in a study of T-cell memory formation after mild COVID-19. TCRdb re-called the 5' RACE reads with MiXCR, one entry per CDR3 protein. The sample consists of more than 400,000 distinct CDR3 sequences, over 15% of them appearing once. The specimen was PBMCs or a T cell subset sorted from them (not recorded which). The receptor source for this set is an adult woman who had mild COVID-19 (a few samples of this study predate the infection). Cell type and time point are not known.

The chain uses TRBV6-1 and TRBJ2-3, with D uncertain. With 7 bases removed from V and 1 base from J, the gap between germline ends came to 12 bases. CDR1 and CDR2 from the germline V gene are MNHNS and SASEGT. This CDR3 has 14 residues. CDR3 region: CASTPYGGTDTQYF. The CDR3 nucleotides are TGTGCCAGCACCCCTTATGGAGGCACAGATACGCAGTATTTT.

In its sample, this clonotype was seen a few times. The V and J genes are TRBV30 and TRBJ1-1; no definite D call. Germline CDR1 GTSNPN, CDR2 SVGIG (reference sequence). Trimming cost V 4 bases and J 0 bases, with 6 bases left between them. There are 12 residues in the CDR3. This chain's CDR3 is CAWMLVNTEAFF. CDR3 sequence (DNA): TGTGCCTGGATGCTGGTGAACACTGAAGCTTTCTTT.

The J gene is TRBJ2-5, the V gene TRBV4-2; D is ambiguous. Trimming left V 3 bases short and J 4 bases short, with 9 bases between. The CDR3 consists of 13 residues. CDR1 LGHNA and CDR2 YNFKEQ come from the germline V gene. The CDR3: CASSQGKRETQYF. The DNA for the CDR3 is TGTGCCAGCAGCCAGGGAAAGAGAGAGACCCAGTACTTC.

The V and J genes are TRBV7-2 and TRBJ2-6; 8 bases line up with TRBD2. The CDR3 contains 19 residues. V was pared by 5 bases and J by 2 bases, with 14 bases of the junction left unmatched. Germline V gene lookup returns CDR1 SGHTA and CDR2 FQGNSA. The CDR3 DNA follows: TGTGCCAGCAGCCCCCCTTTCCGCGGGAGGAGGACTGGGGCCAACGTCCTGACTTTC. Translating gives CASSPPFRGRRTGANVLTF.

The rearrangement links TRBV6-2 or TRBV6-3 to TRBJ2-1; 9 bases align to TRBD1. The CDR3 runs to 15 residues. Germline V gene lookup returns CDR1 MNHEY and CDR2 SVGEGT. The J segment lost 7 bases and the V segment lost 7 bases, leaving 11 bases of the junction unmatched. The CDR3 coding sequence is TGTGCCAGCACCACGAGGACAGGGGTCGGTAATGAGCAGTTCTTC. Translating it yields CASTTRTGVGNEQFF.

This chain connects TRBV29-1 to TRBJ1-1; a possible D gene is TRBD1 (5 bases). The CDR3 contains 12 residues. V lost 5 bases and J 4 bases, leaving 11 bases between the germline ends. Germline V gene sequence: CDR1 SQVTM, CDR2 ANQGSEA. DNA for the CDR3: TGCAGCGTTACACAGGTCGCCACTGAAGCTTTCTTT. This encodes CSVTQVATEAFF.

This clonotype was observed a few times. The chain has TRBV18 and TRBJ1-1, with unresolved D. Per germline, CDR1 KGHSH and CDR2 LQKENI. V dropped 5 bases and J dropped 2 bases, with 6 bases sitting between them. The CDR3 consists of 12 residues. The CDR3 loop reads CASSKLNTEAFF. CDR3 nucleotide sequence: TGTGCCAGCTCAAAGCTAAACACTGAAGCTTTCTTT.

This clonotype was seen a handful of times. J is TRBJ2-3 and V is TRBV5-1, with 8 bases matching TRBD2. The CDR3 length is 14 residues. With 5 bases clipped from V and 2 bases from J, the junction kept 4 bases outside the gene matches. Germline CDR1 and CDR2: SGHRS and YFSETQ. The CDR3 loop is CASRSGGHTDTQYF. CDR3 coding DNA: TGCGCCAGCAGAAGCGGGGGCCACACAGATACGCAGTATTTT. The whole variable domain, remainder taken from reference TRBV5-1 and TRBJ2-3, is KAGVTQTPRYLIKTRGQQVTLSCSPISGHRSVSWYQQTPGQGLQFLFEYFSETQRNKGNFPGRFSGRQFSNSRSEMNVSTLELGDSALYLCASRSGGHTDTQYFGPGTRLTVL.

V gene TRBV24-1 combines with J gene TRBJ2-7; either TRBD1 or TRBD2 may supply D (5 bases each). V was cut by 3 bases and J by 5 bases, with 13 bases left in between. This CDR3 contains 14 residues. Germline V gene data show CDR1 as KGHDR and CDR2 as SFDVKD. This CDR3 is CATSDPGPPNEQYF. CDR3 DNA sequence: TGTGCCACCAGTGATCCGGGACCCCCTAACGAGCAGTACTTC.

The chain carries TRBV2 and TRBJ1-2; 8 nucleotides match TRBD1. The V gene's germline CDR1 is SNHLY and CDR2 FYNNEI. The CDR3 spans 14 residues. V gave up 5 bases and J gave up 4 bases; unmatched junction bases: 6. CDR3 DNA: TGTGCCAGCAGTCCAGGGGGCAAGATCTATGGCTACACCTTC. Its protein product is CASSPGGKIYGYTF.